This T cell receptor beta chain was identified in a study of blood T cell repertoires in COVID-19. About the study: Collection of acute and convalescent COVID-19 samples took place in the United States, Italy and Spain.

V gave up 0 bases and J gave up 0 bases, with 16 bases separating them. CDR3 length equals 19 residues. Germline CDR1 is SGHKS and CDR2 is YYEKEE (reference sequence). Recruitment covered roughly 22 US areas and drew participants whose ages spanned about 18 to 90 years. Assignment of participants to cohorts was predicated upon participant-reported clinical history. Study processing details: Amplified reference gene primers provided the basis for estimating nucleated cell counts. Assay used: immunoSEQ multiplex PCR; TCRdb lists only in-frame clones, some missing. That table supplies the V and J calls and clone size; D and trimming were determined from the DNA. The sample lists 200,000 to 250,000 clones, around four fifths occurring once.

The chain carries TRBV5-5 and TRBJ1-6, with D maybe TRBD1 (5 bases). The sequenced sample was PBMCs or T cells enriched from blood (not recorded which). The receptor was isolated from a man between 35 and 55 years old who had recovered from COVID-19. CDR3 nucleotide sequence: TGTGCCAGCAGCTTGGGATTCGTTGGGGCGAGCTCCTATAATTCACCCCTCCACTTT. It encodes CASSLGFVGASSYNSPLHF.